This T cell receptor beta chain was profiled in a study of blood T cells in healthy people across ages. In its sample, this clonotype was seen once. Then a second PCR, running roughly 7 to 12 cycles, was carried out with a sample-barcoded 5' primer and a J-beta primer mix. The yield of each sample was at least 3 million CDR3-containing paired-end reads. TCRdb called the 5' RACE reads again in MiXCR, with one record for every CDR3 protein. The sample yields roughly 1,800,000 distinct CDR3 sequences, 49% seen once. Trimming stripped 1 base from V and 4 bases from J, with 8 bases between. Germline V gene data show CDR1 as SGHVS and CDR2 as FNYEAQ. The CDR3 sequence is 15 residues long.

Sequencing was done on a sample of blood. This receptor was identified in a woman aged 40-49 years in good health. The rearrangement uses TRBV7-6 and TRBJ1-6; D not resolved. The CDR3 loop is CASSLDSPYNSPLHF. The CDR3 DNA reads as TGTGCCAGCAGCTTAGACAGCCCGTATAATTCACCCCTCCACTTT.